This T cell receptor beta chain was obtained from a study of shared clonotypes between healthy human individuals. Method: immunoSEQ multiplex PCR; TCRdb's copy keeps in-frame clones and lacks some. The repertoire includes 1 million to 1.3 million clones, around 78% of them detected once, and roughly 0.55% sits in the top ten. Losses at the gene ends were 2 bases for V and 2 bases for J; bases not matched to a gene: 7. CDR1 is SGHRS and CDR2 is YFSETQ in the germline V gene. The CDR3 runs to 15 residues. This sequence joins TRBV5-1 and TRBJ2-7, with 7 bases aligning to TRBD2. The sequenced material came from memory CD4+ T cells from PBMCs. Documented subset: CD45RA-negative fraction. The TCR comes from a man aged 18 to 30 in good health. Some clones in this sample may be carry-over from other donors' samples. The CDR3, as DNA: TGCGCCAGCAGCTTTAGTTTAGCGGGCCCCTACGAGCAGTACTTC. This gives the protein CASSFSLAGPYEQYF. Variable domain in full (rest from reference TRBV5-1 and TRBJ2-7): KAGVTQTPRYLIKTRGQQVTLSCSPISGHRSVSWYQQTPGQGLQFLFEYFSETQRNKGNFPGRFSGRQFSNSRSEMNVSTLELGDSALYLCASSFSLAGPYEQYFGPGTRLTVT.